The source of this T cell receptor beta chain is a study of vaccination and CD4 T cells after COVID-19. Cultured CD4+ T cells had their DNA profiled by the Oncomine TCR Beta short-read assay. TCRdb recomputed calls from the PCR reads with MiXCR, one row per CDR3 protein. The sample lists about 15,000 distinct CDR3 sequences, approximately 51% occurring once. As concerns this clonotype: Antigen: not known.

Findings and caveats of the study: Within the convalescent patients, a median about 90% of the SARS-CoV-2-reactive clones were ones that appeared only post-vaccination.

Treatment here: roughly 11-day PBMC culture with coronavirus spike peptide pools or control peptides (ViraFEST assay). The source of this sequence is a human donor who had recovered from COVID-19. The sequenced sample was CD4+ T cells from blood, cultured in vitro, obtained before SARS-CoV-2 vaccination.

CDR3 in DNA: TGTGCCAGCAAACCGTGGACAGGAGAGAATTCACCCCTCCACTTT. Amino acids: CASKPWTGENSPLHF. The chain is built from TRBV6-1 and TRBJ1-6; 7 bases are shared with TRBD1. The CDR3 extends over 15 amino acids. Germline trimming cut 7 bases from V and 7 bases from J; bases unmatched to any gene: 10. In germline, CDR1 is MNHNS, CDR2 SASEGT.